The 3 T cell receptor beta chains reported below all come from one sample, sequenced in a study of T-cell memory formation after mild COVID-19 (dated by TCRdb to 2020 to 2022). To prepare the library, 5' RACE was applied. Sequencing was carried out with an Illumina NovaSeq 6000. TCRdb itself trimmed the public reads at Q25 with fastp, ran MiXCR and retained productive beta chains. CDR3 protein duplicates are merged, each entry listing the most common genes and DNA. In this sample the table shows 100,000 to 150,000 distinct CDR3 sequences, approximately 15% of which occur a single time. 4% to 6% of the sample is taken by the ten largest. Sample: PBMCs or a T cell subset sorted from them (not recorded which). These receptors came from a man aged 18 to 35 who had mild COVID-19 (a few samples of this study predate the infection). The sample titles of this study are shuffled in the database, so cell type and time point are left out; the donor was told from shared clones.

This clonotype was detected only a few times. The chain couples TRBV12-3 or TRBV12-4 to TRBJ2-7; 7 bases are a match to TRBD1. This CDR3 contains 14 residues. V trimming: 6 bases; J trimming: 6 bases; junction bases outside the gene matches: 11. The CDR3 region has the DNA TGTGCCAGCAGCCGCCTGGACAGGAGGCCCGAGCAGTACTTC. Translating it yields CASSRLDRRPEQYF.

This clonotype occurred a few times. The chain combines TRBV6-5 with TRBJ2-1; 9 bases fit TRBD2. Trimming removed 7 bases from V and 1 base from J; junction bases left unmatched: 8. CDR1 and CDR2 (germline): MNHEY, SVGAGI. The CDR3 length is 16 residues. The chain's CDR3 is CASTISGGSSYNEQFF. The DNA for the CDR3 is TGTGCCAGCACCATTAGCGGGGGTTCGTCCTACAATGAGCAGTTCTTC.

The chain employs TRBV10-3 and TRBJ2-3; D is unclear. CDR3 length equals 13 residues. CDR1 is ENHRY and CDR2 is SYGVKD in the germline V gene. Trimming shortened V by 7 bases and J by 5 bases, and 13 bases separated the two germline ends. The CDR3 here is CAIKGTQGDTQYF. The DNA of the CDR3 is TGTGCCATCAAGGGCACCCAAGGAGATACGCAGTATTTT.